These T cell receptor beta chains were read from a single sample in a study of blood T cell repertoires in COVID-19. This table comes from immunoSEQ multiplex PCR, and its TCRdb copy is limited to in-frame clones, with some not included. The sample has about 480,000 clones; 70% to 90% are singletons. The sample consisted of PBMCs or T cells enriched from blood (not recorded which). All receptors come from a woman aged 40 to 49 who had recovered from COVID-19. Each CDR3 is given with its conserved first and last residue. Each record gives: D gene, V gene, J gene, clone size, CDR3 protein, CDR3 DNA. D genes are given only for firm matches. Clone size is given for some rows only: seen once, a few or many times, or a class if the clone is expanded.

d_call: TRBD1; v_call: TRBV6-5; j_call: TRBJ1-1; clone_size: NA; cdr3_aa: CASSYRPGTENTEAFF; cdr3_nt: TGTGCCAGCAGTTACCGTCCCGGGACAGAGAACACTGAAGCTTTCTTT
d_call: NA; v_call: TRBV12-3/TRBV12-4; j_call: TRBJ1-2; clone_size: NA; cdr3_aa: CASSYNSGYTF; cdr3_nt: TGTGCCAGCTCTTACAATTCTGGCTACACCTTC
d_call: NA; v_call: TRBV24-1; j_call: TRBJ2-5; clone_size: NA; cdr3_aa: CATSDLRQGMETQYF; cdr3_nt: TGTGCCACCAGTGATTTGAGGCAGGGTATGGAGACCCAGTACTTC
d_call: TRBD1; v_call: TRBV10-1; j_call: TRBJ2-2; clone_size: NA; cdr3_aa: CASSRQGTGELFF; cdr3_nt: TGCGCCAGCAGTAGACAGGGCACCGGGGAGCTGTTTTTT
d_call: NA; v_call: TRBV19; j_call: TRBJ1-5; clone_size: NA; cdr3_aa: CASSTGQTLSNQPQHF; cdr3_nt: TGTGCCAGTAGTACCGGACAGACACTTAGCAATCAGCCCCAGCATTTT
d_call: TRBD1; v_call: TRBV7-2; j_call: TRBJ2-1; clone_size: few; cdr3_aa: CASSLEADRVLSYNEQFF; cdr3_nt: TGTGCCAGCAGCTTAGAAGCGGACAGGGTGTTATCCTACAATGAGCAGTTCTTC
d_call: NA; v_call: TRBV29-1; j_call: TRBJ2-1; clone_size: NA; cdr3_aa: CSGGGLSYNEQFF; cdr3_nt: TGCAGCGGGGGTGGCCTTTCCTACAATGAGCAGTTCTTC
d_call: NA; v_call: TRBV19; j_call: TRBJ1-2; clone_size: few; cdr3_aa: CASSFGIGEIISYTF; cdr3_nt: TGTGCCAGTAGTTTCGGTATCGGGGAAATCATTAGCTACACCTTC
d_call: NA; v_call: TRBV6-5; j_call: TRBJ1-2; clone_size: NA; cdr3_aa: CASTESARDGYTF; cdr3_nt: TGTGCCAGCACCGAATCCGCCAGGGATGGCTACACCTTC
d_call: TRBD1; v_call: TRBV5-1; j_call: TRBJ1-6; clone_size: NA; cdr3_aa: CASSLDRDDSPLHF; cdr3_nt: TGCGCCAGCAGCCTAGACAGGGACGACTCACCCCTCCACTTT
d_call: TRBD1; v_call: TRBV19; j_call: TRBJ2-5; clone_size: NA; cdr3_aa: CASSPRDRSSSETQYF; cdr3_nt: TGTGCCAGTAGCCCTCGGGACAGGTCATCATCGGAGACCCAGTACTTC
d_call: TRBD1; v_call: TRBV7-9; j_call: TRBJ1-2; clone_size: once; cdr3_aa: CASSPRDRGPRFYGYTF; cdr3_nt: TGTGCCAGCAGCCCTCGGGACAGGGGGCCGAGATTTTATGGCTACACCTTC
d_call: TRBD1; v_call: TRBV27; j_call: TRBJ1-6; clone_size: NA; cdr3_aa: CASKGTASPLHF; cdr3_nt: TGTGCCAGCAAAGGGACAGCCTCACCCCTCCACTTT
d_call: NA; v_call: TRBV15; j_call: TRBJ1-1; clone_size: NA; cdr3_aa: CATSRAPQNTEAFF; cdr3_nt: TGTGCCACCAGCAGAGCGCCACAGAACACTGAAGCTTTCTTT
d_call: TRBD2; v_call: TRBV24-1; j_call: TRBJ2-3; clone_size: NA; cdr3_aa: CATSDSLGTSGNNRRKQYF; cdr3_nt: TGTGCCACCAGTGATTCGCTTGGGACTAGCGGGAACAACCGGAGGAAGCAGTATTTT
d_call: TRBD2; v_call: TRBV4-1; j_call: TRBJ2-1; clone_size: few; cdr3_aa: CASSPLASGGSYNEQFF; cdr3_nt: TGCGCCAGCAGCCCCCTGGCTAGCGGGGGCTCCTACAATGAGCAGTTCTTC
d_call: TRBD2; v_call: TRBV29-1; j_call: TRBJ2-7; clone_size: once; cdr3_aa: CSVVGLAGDSGEQYF; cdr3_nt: TGCAGCGTTGTAGGCCTAGCGGGAGATTCGGGCGAGCAGTACTTC
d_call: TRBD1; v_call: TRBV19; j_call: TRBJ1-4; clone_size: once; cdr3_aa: CASTRTGRFEKLFF; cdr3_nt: TGTGCCAGTACGCGGACAGGGCGGTTTGAAAAACTGTTTTTT
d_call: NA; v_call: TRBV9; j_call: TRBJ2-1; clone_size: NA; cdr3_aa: CASSVDRDEQFF; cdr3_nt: TGTGCCAGCAGCGTAGATCGGGATGAGCAGTTCTTC
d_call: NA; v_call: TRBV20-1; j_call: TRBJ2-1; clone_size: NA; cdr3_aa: CSASRGSNEQFF; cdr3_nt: TGCAGTGCTAGTCGTGGGAGTAATGAGCAGTTCTTC
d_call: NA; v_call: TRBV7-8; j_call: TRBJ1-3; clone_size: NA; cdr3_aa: CASSSGGSSGNTIYF; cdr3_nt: TGTGCCAGCAGCTCCGGGGGTAGCTCTGGAAACACCATATATTTT
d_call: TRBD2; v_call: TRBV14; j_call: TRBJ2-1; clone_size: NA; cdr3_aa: CASSIPGGESEQFF; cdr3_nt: TGTGCCAGCAGCATCCCCGGGGGGGAGAGTGAGCAGTTCTTC
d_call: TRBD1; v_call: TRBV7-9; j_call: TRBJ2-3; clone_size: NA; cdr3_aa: CASSPPGTGRTDTQYF; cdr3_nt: TGTGCCAGCAGCCCACCCGGGACAGGGAGGACAGATACGCAGTATTTT
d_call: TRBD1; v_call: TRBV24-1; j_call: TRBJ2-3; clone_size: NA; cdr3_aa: CATSDFRQGEADTQYF; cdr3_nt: TGTGCCACCAGTGATTTCAGGCAGGGGGAAGCAGATACGCAGTATTTT
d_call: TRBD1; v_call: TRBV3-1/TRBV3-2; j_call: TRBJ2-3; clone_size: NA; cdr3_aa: CASSPWDREVRDTQYF; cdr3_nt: TGTGCCAGCAGCCCCTGGGACAGGGAGGTGCGAGATACGCAGTATTTT
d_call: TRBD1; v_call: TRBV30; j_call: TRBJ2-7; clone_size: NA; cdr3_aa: CAWSYTTGVYEQYF; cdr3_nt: TGTGCCTGGAGTTATACGACAGGGGTCTACGAGCAGTACTTC
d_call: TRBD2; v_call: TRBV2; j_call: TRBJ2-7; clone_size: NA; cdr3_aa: CASRASGTYEQYF; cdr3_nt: TGTGCCAGCAGGGCTAGCGGGACTTACGAGCAGTACTTC
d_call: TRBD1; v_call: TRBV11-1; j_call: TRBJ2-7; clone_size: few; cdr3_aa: CASSLIGGTYEQYF; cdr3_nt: TGTGCCAGCAGCCTTATAGGGGGCACCTACGAGCAGTACTTC
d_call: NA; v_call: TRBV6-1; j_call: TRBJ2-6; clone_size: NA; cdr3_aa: CASSEAGGVSGANVLTF; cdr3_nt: TGTGCCAGCAGTGAAGCAGGGGGTGTCTCTGGGGCCAACGTCCTGACTTTC
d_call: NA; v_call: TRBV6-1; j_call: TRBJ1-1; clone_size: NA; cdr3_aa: CASSERGGGAQAFF; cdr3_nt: TGTGCCAGCAGTGAAAGAGGAGGGGGGGCTCAAGCTTTCTTT
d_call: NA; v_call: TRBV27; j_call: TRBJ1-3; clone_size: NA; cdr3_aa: CASRPVGRNSGNTIYF; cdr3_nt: TGTGCCAGCAGACCGGTCGGCAGGAACTCTGGAAACACCATATATTTT
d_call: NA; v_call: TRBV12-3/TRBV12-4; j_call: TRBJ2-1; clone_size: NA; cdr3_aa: CASKSAPYNEQFF; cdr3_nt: TGTGCCAGCAAATCAGCGCCCTACAATGAGCAGTTCTTC
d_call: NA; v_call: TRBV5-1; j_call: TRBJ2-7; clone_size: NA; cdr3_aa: CASSLSPEQTYEQYF; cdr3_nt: TGCGCCAGCAGCTTGTCCCCGGAGCAAACCTACGAGCAGTACTTC
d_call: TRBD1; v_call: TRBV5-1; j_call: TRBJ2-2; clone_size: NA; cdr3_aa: CASTDRGRNTGELFF; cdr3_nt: TGCGCCAGCACAGACAGGGGACGGAACACCGGGGAGCTGTTTTTT
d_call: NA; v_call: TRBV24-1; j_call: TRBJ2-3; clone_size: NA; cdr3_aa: CATSDSRQAVDTQYF; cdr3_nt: TGTGCCACCAGTGATTCGCGACAGGCGGTAGATACGCAGTATTTT
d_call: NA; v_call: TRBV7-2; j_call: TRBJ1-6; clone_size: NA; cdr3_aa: CASSLSLIVAYNSPLHF; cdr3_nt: TGTGCCAGCAGCCTATCACTGATCGTAGCCTATAATTCACCCCTCCACTTT
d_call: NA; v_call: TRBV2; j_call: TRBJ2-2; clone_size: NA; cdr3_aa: CASSEALNTGELFF; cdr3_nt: TGTGCCAGCAGTGAGGCCCTGAACACCGGGGAGCTGTTTTTT
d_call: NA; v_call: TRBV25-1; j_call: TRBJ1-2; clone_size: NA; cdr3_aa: CASGWGEYGYTF; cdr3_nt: TGTGCCAGCGGCTGGGGGGAGTATGGCTACACCTTC
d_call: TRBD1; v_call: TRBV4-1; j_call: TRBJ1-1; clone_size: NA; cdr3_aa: CASSQRDRVGEAFF; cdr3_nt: TGCGCCAGCAGCCAACGCGACAGGGTGGGTGAAGCTTTCTTT
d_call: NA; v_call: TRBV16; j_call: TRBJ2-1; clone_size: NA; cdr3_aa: CASSQSDREKFF; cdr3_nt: TGTGCCAGCAGCCAATCGGATCGGGAGAAGTTCTTC
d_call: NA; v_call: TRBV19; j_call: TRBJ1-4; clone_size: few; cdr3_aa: CASRPGQRREKLFF; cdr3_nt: TGTGCCAGTAGGCCGGGACAACGGAGAGAAAAACTGTTTTTT
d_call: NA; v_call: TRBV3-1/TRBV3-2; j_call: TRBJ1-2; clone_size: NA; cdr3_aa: CASSQNLRGGYTF; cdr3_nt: TGTGCCAGCAGCCAGAACCTCCGAGGTGGCTACACCTTC
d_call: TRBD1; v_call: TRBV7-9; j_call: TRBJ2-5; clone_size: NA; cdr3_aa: CASSRQGGLETQYF; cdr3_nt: TGTGCCAGCAGCCGACAGGGGGGACTAGAGACCCAGTACTTC
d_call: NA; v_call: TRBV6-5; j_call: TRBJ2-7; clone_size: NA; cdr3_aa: CASSYMRLGQEKYF; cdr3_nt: TGTGCCAGCAGTTACATGCGTTTGGGGCAAGAAAAGTACTTC
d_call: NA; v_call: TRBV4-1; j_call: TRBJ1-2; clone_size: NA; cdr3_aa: CASSQYAKTGSPYGGYTF; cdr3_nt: TGCGCCAGCAGCCAATACGCGAAAACCGGGAGCCCCTATGGTGGCTACACCTTC